This entry features one T cell receptor (beta chain) sequence. The sample is drawn from a study of blood T cell repertoires in COVID-19. Study-wide background: Spain, Italy and the United States supplied samples that represented acute and convalescent COVID-19. From T cells, B-cell-depleted T cells, or PBMCs came the material, which was cDNA or gDNA.

Here immunoSEQ multiplex PCR was the method, and the copy in TCRdb shows in-frame clones only, minus some. The table includes about 360,000 clones, over 70% detected once. The sequence derives from a man younger than 45 with active or convalescent COVID-19. Sequenced material: peripheral blood.

Here the CDR3 DNA reads TGTGCCAGCAGCCGACAGACTGGGACACCCTGGGAGCAGTACTTC. Translation gives CASSRQTGTPWEQYF. The gene calls are TRBV3-1 (or the pseudogene TRBV3-2) and TRBJ2-7, with D maybe TRBD1 (6 bases). Germline CDR1 LGHDT, CDR2 YNNKEL (reference sequence). The CDR3 has 15 residues. Trimming shortened V by 4 bases and J by 7 bases, and 20 bases separated the two germline ends.